This TCR beta chain appears in the sequencing data of a study of CD8 T cells in Susac syndrome. Overall study findings and caveats: The authors acknowledged that the study's TCR sequencing and HLA analysis involved relatively few individuals.

Random-hexamer reverse transcription was applied to about 0.5 to 1 ug RNA. The immunoSEQ assay covered 54 Vbeta and 13 Jbeta segments for CDR3. One entry per CDR3 protein results from TCRdb running MiXCR on the immunoSEQ multiplex PCR reads. The repertoire consists of some 300,000 distinct CDR3 sequences, with 70% to 90% occurring once and the leading ten covering 0.21%. Germline assignment: CDR1 DFQATT and CDR2 SNEGSKA (reference sequence). The V end lost 2 bases, the J end lost 4 bases, and 9 bases lay between the germline ends. This CDR3 spans 14 amino acids. Concerning this clonotype itself: Its target is not known.

The source material was CD8+ T cells from PBMCs. The chain links TRBV20-1 to TRBJ2-6; D is uncertain. The sequence was obtained from a human donor with multiple sclerosis. The CDR3 coding sequence is TGCAGTGCTAGACACGTTGGGGGGGCCAACGTCCTGACTTTC. The encoded protein is CSARHVGGANVLTF.